This TCR beta chain was obtained from a study of T cells in Graves' hyperthyroidism and ophthalmopathy. This CDR3 has 14 residues. With V trimmed by 4 bases and J by 6 bases, 4 bases remained unmatched. From germline, CDR1 is LGHDT and CDR2 YNNKEL (reference sequence). Points from the study as a whole: Ophthalmopathy was separated from stable hyperthyroidism by a 13 V-J model.

Patients having uncontrolled infection, another autoimmune disease, pregnancy or lactation were not included. At first hyperthyroidism diagnosis, before any ophthalmopathy symptoms, the blood sample was collected. The TCR beta CDR3 regions underwent amplification using RNA transcripts as the source. Researchers ran a first-round RT-PCR on the TCR CDR3 using the HTBI primer set. TCRdb reprocessed the multiplex PCR reads with MiXCR, giving one entry per CDR3 protein. Of about 380,000 distinct CDR3 sequences in the sample, approximately 15% were seen once. This clonotype was detected many times. Antigen: not known.

The specimen was blood. The origin of this receptor is a man in his thirties or forties with Graves' hyperthyroidism that later progressed to Graves' ophthalmopathy. This chain connects TRBV3-1 to TRBJ1-4, with 8 bases identical to TRBD1. The DNA for the CDR3 is TGTGCCAGCAGCCGGACAGGGTTTCATGAAAAACTGTTTTTT. Its translation is CASSRTGFHEKLFF.